This is a list of T cell receptor beta chains from one sample in a study of read filtering for tumor transcriptome and immune sequencing. TCRdb called the reads again in MiXCR, with one record for every CDR3 protein. The repertoire consists of about 48,000 distinct CDR3 sequences, with roughly 19% occurring once and the leading ten covering just over 15%. Sequencing input: a population of CD138-negative cells sorted from bone marrow. All receptors derive from a donor aged 40 or older with multiple myeloma. The conserved cysteine and the conserved F or W are not part of the CDR3 here.

TRBV7-2	TRBJ2-1	ASSPSSGGGTEQF
TRBV6-2/TRBV6-3	TRBJ2-5	ASSSAGRETQY
TRBV20-1	TRBJ2-7	SARRSGRTLLYEQY
TRBV14	TRBJ2-5	ASSPVMGLAGQETQY
TRBV29-1	TRBJ2-5	SVRAGTSGSGETQY
TRBV10-2	TRBJ2-7	ASSEQPSYEQY
TRBV6-2/TRBV6-3	TRBJ2-2	ASKRPTNTGELF
TRBV18	TRBJ2-5	ASSPFQESGETQY
TRBV7-2	TRBJ1-1	ASNPGGSKMNTEAF
TRBV10-3	TRBJ2-3	AISLAGGTDTQY
TRBV20-1	TRBJ2-4	SARAPMGDLDIQY
TRBV20-1	TRBJ2-4	SASGLAGGGNIQY
TRBV6-6	TRBJ2-2	ASALTGYTGELF
TRBV11-2	TRBJ2-2	ASSFSEAAGELF
TRBV20-1	TRBJ2-7	SARVPGEGQGEQY
TRBV9	TRBJ1-5	ASSVDGGSNQPQH
TRBV29-1	TRBJ1-1	SVERDRGISTEAF
TRBV12-3/TRBV12-4	TRBJ2-1	ASSFGSPRNEQF
TRBV24-1	TRBJ2-2	ATSGTRGRNTGELF
TRBV2	TRBJ1-5	ASTEDSVGGNQPQH
TRBV5-1	TRBJ2-2	ASSLLTGELF
TRBV7-9	TRBJ2-1	ASSPNAGQRVF
TRBV5-1	TRBJ2-3	ASSLEVGGGSDTQY
TRBV20-1	TRBJ1-2	SARDINDNYGYT
TRBV12-3/TRBV12-4	TRBJ1-3	ASRKSSGTENTIY